This T cell receptor (beta chain) was sequenced during a study of T cell changes during pregnancy in multiple sclerosis. Germline CDR1 and CDR2: SGHRS and YFSETQ. CDR3 length: 18 amino acids. V dropped 0 bases and J dropped 0 bases, with 18 bases sitting between them. Data came from immunoSEQ multiplex PCR; TCRdb stores just in-frame clones and leaves some out. This table has 58,000 or so clones, about 88% appearing once. The table lists this clone with a count of one. The chain links TRBV5-1 to TRBJ1-2; tentative D call: TRBD1 (6 bases). The TCR sequence derives from a female donor with multiple sclerosis, enrolled in a pregnancy study. The sequences come from peripheral blood, collected after pregnancy. For the CDR3, the DNA is TGCGCCAGCAGCTTGGGTAGAGGGGGGGAACCTCCTAACTATGGCTACACCTTC. Its protein product is CASSLGRGGEPPNYGYTF.